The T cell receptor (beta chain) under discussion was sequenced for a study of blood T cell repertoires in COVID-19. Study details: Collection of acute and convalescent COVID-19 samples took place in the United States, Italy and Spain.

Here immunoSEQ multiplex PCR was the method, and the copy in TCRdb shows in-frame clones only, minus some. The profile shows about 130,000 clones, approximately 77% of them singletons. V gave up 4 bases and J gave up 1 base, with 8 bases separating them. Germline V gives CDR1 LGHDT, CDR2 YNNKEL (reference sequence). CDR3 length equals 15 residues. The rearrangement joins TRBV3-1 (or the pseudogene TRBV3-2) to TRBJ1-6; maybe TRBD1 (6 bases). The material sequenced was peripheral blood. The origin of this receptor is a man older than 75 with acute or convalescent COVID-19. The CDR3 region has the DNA TGTGCCAGCAGCCCCACAGGGTCCTATAATTCACCCCTCCACTTT. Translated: CASSPTGSYNSPLHF.